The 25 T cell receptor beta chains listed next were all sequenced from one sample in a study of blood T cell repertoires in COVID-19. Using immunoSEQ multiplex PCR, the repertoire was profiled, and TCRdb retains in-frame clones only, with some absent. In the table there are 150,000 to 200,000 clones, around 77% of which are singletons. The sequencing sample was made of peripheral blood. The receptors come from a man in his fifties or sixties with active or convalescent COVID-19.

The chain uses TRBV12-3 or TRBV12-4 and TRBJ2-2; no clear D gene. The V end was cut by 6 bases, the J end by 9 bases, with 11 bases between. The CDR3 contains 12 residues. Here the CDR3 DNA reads TGTGCCAGCAGCCTAAACCACCGGGAGCTGTTTTTT. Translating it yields CASSLNHRELFF.

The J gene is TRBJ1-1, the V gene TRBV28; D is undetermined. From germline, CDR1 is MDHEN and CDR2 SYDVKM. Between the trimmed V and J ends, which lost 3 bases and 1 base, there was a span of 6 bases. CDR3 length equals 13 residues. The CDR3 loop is CASSFGENTEAFF. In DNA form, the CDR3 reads TGTGCCAGCAGTTTCGGGGAGAACACTGAAGCTTTCTTT.

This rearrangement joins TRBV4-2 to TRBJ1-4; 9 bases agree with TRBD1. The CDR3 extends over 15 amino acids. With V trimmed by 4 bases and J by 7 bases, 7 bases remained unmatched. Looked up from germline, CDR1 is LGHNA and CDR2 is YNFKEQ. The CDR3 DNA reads TGTGCCAGCAGCCCTCCGGGACAGGGATTTGAAAAACTGTTTTTT. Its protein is CASSPPGQGFEKLFF.

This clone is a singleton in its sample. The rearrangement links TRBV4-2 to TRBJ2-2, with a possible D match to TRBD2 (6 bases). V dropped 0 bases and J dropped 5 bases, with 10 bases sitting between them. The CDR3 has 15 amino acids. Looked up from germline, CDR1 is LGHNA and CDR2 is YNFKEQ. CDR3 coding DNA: TGTGCCAGCAGCCAAGATGCGCTAGCGACCGGGGAGCTGTTTTTT. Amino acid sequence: CASSQDALATGELFF.

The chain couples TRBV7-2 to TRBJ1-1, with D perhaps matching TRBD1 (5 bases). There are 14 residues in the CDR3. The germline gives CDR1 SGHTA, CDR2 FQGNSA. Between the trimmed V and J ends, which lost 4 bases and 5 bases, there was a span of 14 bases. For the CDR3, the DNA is TGTGCCAGCAGCTATCAGAGACAGTCGACTGAAGCTTTCTTT. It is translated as CASSYQRQSTEAFF.

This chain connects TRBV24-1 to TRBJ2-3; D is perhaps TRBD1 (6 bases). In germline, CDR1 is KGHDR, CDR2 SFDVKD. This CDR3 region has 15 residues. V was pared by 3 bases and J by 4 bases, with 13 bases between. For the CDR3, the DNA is TGTGCCACCAGTGATCCTACCTACAGGGCAGATACGCAGTATTTT. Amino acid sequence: CATSDPTYRADTQYF.

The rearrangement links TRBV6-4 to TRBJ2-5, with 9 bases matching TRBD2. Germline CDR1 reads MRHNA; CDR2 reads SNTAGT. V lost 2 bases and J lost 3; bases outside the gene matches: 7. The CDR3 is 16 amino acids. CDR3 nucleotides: TGTGCCAGCAGTGACGAGGAGCGGGAGGAGGAAGAGACCCAGTACTTC. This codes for CASSDEEREEEETQYF.

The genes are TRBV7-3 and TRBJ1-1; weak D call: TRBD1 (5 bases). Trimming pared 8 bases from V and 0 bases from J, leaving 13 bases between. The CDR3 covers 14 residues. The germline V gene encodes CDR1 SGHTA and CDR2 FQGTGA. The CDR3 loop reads CASSFTGLNTEAFF. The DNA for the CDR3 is TGTGCCAGCTCGTTCACAGGTTTGAACACTGAAGCTTTCTTT.

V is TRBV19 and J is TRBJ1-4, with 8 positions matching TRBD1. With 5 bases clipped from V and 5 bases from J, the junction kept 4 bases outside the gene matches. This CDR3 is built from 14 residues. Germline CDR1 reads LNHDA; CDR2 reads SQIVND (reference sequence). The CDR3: CASSSWTGNEKLFF. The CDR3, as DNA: TGTGCCAGTAGTTCCTGGACAGGGAATGAAAAACTGTTTTTT. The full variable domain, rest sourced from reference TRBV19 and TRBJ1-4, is DGGITQSPKYLFRKEGQNVTLSCEQNLNHDAMYWYRQDPGQGLRLIYYSQIVNDFQKGDIAEGYSVSREKKESFPLTVTSAQKNPTAFYLCASSSWTGNEKLFFGSGTQLSVL.

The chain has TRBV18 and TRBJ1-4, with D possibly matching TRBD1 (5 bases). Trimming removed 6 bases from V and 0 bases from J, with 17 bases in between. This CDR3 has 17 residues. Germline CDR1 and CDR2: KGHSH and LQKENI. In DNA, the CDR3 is TGTGCCAGCTCGACTCGGGAGCAGGGCGCAACTAATGAAAAACTGTTTTTT. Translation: CASSTREQGATNEKLFF.

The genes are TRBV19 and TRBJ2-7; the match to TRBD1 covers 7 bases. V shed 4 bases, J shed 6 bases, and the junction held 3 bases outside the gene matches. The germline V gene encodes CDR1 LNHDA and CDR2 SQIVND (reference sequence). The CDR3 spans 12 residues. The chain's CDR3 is CASSKGTAEQYF. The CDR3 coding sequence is TGTGCCAGTAGTAAAGGGACAGCCGAGCAGTACTTC. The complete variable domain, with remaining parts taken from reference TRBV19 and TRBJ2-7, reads DGGITQSPKYLFRKEGQNVTLSCEQNLNHDAMYWYRQDPGQGLRLIYYSQIVNDFQKGDIAEGYSVSREKKESFPLTVTSAQKNPTAFYLCASSKGTAEQYFGPGTRLTVT.

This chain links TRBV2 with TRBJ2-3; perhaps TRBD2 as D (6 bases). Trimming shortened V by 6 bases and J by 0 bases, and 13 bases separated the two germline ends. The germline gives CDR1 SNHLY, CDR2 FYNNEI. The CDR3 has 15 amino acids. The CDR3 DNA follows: TGTGCCAGCAGCGAGCCGGGACTTAGCACAGATACGCAGTATTTT. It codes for CASSEPGLSTDTQYF.

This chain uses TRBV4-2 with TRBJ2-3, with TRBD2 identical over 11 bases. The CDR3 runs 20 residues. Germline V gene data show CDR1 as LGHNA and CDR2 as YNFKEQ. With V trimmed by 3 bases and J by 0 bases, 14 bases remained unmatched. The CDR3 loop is CASSQDEGTSGPTSTDTQYF. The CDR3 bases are TGTGCCAGCAGCCAGGACGAGGGGACTAGCGGACCCACTAGCACAGATACGCAGTATTTT.

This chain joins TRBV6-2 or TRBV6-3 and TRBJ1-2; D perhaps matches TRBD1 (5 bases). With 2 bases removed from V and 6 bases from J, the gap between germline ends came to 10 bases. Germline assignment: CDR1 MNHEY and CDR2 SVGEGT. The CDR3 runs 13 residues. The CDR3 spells CASSYAAGHGYTF. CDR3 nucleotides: TGTGCCAGCAGTTACGCGGCAGGGCATGGCTACACCTTC.

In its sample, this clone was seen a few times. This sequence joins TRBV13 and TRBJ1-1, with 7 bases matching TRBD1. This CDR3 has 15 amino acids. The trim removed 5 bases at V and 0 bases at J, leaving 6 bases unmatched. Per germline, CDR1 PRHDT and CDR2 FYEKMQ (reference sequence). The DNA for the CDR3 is TGTGCCAGCAGCCCCCTGACAGGGTTGAACACTGAAGCTTTCTTT. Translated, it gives CASSPLTGLNTEAFF.

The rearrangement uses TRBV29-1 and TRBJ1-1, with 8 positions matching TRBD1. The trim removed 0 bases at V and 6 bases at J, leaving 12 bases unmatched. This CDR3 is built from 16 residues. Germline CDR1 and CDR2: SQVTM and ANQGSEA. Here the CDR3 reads CSVEDGQGVGLSEAFF. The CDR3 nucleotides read TGCAGCGTTGAAGACGGACAGGGTGTAGGGTTGTCTGAAGCTTTCTTT.

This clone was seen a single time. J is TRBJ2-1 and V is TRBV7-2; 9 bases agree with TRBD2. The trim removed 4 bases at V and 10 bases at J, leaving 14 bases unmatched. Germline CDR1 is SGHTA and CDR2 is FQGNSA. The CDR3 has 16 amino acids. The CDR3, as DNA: TGTGCCAGCAGCTCCCAGCCTGCGGGGACTAGCAAGGAGCAGTTCTTC. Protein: CASSSQPAGTSKEQFF.

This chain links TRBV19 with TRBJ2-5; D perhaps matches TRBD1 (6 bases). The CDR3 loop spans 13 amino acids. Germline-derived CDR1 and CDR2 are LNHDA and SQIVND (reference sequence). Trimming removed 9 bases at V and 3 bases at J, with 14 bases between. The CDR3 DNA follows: TGTGCCAGCTCAGCGGACAGAGAAGAGACCCAGTACTTC. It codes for CASSADREETQYF.

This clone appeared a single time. This chain's CDR3 is CATLLAGNEQFF. The DNA for the CDR3 is TGTGCCACCTTGCTAGCGGGAAATGAGCAGTTCTTC. V gene TRBV10-3 combines with J gene TRBJ2-1, with 9 bases fitting TRBD2. The germline V gene has CDR1 ENHRY and CDR2 SYGVKD. CDR3 length: 12 residues. With 10 bases clipped from V and 7 bases from J, the junction kept 5 bases outside the gene matches.

The CDR3 spells CASISLSGYTEQYF. CDR3 DNA: TGTGCCAGCATCTCCCTTAGCGGGTATACCGAGCAGTACTTC. The chain uses TRBV11-2 and TRBJ2-7; the match to TRBD2 covers 7 bases. Germline-derived CDR1 and CDR2 are SGHAT and FQNNGV. The V segment lost 7 bases and the J segment 6 bases; nucleotides outside the gene matches: 12. The CDR3 sequence is 14 residues long.

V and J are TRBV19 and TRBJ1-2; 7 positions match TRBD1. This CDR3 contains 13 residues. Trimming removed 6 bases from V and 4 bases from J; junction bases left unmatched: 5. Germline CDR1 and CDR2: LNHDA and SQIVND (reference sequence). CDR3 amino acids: CASRRQGPYGYTF. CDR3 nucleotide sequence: TGTGCCAGTAGACGACAGGGCCCCTATGGCTACACCTTC.

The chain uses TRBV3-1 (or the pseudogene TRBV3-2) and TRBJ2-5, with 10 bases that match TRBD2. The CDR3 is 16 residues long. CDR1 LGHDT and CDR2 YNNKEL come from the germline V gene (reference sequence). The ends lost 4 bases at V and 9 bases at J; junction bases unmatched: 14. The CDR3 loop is CASSLKGIAGGGAQYF. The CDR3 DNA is TGTGCCAGCAGCCTTAAAGGTATAGCGGGAGGAGGGGCCCAGTACTTC.

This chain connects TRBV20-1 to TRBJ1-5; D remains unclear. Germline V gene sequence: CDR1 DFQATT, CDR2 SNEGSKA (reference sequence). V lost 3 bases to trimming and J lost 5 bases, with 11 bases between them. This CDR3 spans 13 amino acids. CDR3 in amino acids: CSASVRTDQPQHF. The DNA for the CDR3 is TGCAGTGCTAGTGTGCGGACTGATCAGCCCCAGCATTTT.

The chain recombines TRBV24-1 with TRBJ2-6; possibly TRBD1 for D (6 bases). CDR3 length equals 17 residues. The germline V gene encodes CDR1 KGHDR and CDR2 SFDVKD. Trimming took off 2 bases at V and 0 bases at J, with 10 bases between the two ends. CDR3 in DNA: TGTGCCACCAGTGATTCACAGGGTTCCTCTGGGGCCAACGTCCTGACTTTC. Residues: CATSDSQGSSGANVLTF.

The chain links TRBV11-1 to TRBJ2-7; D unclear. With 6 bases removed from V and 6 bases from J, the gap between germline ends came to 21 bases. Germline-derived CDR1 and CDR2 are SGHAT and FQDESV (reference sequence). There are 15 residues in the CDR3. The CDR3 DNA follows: TGTGCCAGCAGTCCCCTCCCCAGGTTGGTAGGCGAGCAGTACTTC. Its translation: CASSPLPRLVGEQYF.